This section outlines one T cell receptor beta chain sequence together with its context. The table came from immunoSEQ multiplex PCR; TCRdb's copy has only in-frame clones and leaves some out. The repertoire holds 200,000 to 250,000 clones, with roughly four fifths as singletons. The data derive from a study of blood T cell repertoires in COVID-19. In the study overall: T cells, B-cell-depleted T cells, or PBMCs supplied cDNA or gDNA.

Cohort assignment relied on participant-reported clinical history. The sequenced sample consisted of PBMCs or T cells enriched from blood (not recorded which). The sequence was collected from a man aged 35 to 55 who had recovered from COVID-19.

The CDR3, as DNA: TGCAGCGTCAGGACTAGGCGGGATGACAATGAGCAGTTCTTC. Its protein is CSVRTRRDDNEQFF. The chain uses TRBV29-1 and TRBJ2-1; TRBD2 agrees at 7 bases. The CDR3 is made up of 14 amino acids. V lost 6 bases and J lost 5; bases outside the gene matches: 10. Looked up from germline, CDR1 is SQVTM and CDR2 is ANQGSEA.